The 17 T cell receptor beta chains in this list originate from one sample, sequenced in a study of blood T cell repertoires in COVID-19. Clones were sequenced by immunoSEQ multiplex PCR, and TCRdb holds only the in-frame ones, with some missing. Of 50,000 to 70,000 clones listed, roughly 86% are singletons. Material for sequencing was peripheral blood. These receptors came from a man aged 60-69 years with active or convalescent COVID-19.

V and J are TRBV11-2 and TRBJ2-7, with 9 positions matching TRBD2. The CDR3 sequence is 16 residues long. The V gene end was trimmed by 5 bases and the J gene end by 3 bases; junction bases not matched to a gene: 11. CDR1 SGHAT and CDR2 FQNNGV come from the germline V gene. The CDR3 DNA reads TGTGCCAGCAGCGACCGACTAGCGGTTAGGATCTACGAGCAGTACTTC. Encoded protein: CASSDRLAVRIYEQYF. Full variable domain (outside the CDR3, taken from reference TRBV11-2 and TRBJ2-7): EAGVAQSPRYKIIEKRQSVAFWCNPISGHATLYWYQQILGQGPKLLIQFQNNGVVDDSQLPKDRFSAERLKGVDSTLKIQPAKLEDSAVYLCASSDRLAVRIYEQYFGPGTRLTVT.

The chain carries TRBV10-3 and TRBJ2-7, with 10 bases matching TRBD1. The germline V gene encodes CDR1 ENHRY and CDR2 SYGVKD. The CDR3 totals 12 residues. V gave up 8 bases and J gave up 5 bases; unmatched junction bases: 3. DNA for the CDR3: TGTGCCATCCGGGACAGGGGCAACGAGCAGTACTTC. The encoded protein is CAIRDRGNEQYF.

This clone was found once. The chain is built from TRBV18 and TRBJ1-2, with no clear D. The V end was cut by 3 bases, the J end by 8 bases, with 10 bases between. Germline values: CDR1 KGHSH, CDR2 LQKENI. CDR3 length equals 12 residues. The CDR3 region has the DNA TGTGCCAGCTCACCGTTGGAGGCCGGCTACACCTTC. This encodes CASSPLEAGYTF.

The CDR3 DNA follows: TGCAGCGTGACAGATGGGGCCAACGTCCTGACTTTC. It codes for CSVTDGANVLTF. The rearrangement joins TRBV29-1 to TRBJ2-6, with a weak D call TRBD1 (5 bases). Germline-derived CDR1 and CDR2 are SQVTM and ANQGSEA. The CDR3 covers 12 residues. Trimming removed 6 bases from V and 3 bases from J, with 6 bases in between.

V and J are TRBV13 and TRBJ2-1; 8 bases align to TRBD1. Germline CDR1 PRHDT, CDR2 FYEKMQ (reference sequence). Trimming at V came to 6 bases and at J to 7 bases, leaving 17 bases not matched to a gene. The CDR3 covers 17 residues. The CDR3 sequence is CASRYRGKASPHNEQFF. The CDR3 DNA reads TGTGCCAGCAGGTACAGGGGGAAGGCCTCGCCGCATAATGAGCAGTTCTTC.

V and J are TRBV24-1 and TRBJ2-3; 10 positions agree with TRBD2. CDR1 and CDR2 from the germline V gene are KGHDR and SFDVKD. The CDR3 runs 15 residues. V lost 3 bases and J lost 1; bases outside the gene matches: 0. The CDR3: CATSDGTSGTDTQYF. CDR3 coding DNA: TGTGCCACCAGTGATGGGACTAGCGGCACAGATACGCAGTATTTT.

The V call is TRBV10-1, the J call TRBJ1-3; D gene unclear. Germline CDR1 and CDR2: WNHNN and SYGVQD (reference sequence). Trimming left V 7 bases short and J 0 bases short, with 16 bases between. CDR3 length: 16 residues. The CDR3: CASTQLDIDSGNTIYF. The CDR3, as DNA: TGCGCCAGCACCCAATTAGACATAGACTCTGGAAACACCATATATTTT.

The chain links TRBV5-1 to TRBJ2-7; 9 positions match TRBD1. This CDR3 has 13 amino acids. The V segment lost 4 bases and the J segment 7 bases; nucleotides outside the gene matches: 6. Germline V CDR1 and CDR2: SGHRS, YFSETQ. As DNA, the CDR3 is TGCGCCAGCAGCAGGACAGGGGCGGGGGAGCAGTACTTC. The encoded protein is CASSRTGAGEQYF. The full variable domain, with the rest looked up from reference TRBV5-1 and TRBJ2-7, is KAGVTQTPRYLIKTRGQQVTLSCSPISGHRSVSWYQQTPGQGLQFLFEYFSETQRNKGNFPGRFSGRQFSNSRSEMNVSTLELGDSALYLCASSRTGAGEQYFGPGTRLTVT.

A single count supports this clone. The rearrangement links TRBV6-5 to TRBJ1-5; D may be TRBD1 (5 bases). With 11 bases removed from V and 6 bases from J, the gap between germline ends came to 11 bases. The V gene's germline CDR1 is MNHEY and CDR2 SVGAGI. The CDR3 loop spans 11 amino acids. Here the CDR3 reads CAGQGVQPQHF. In DNA form, the CDR3 reads TGTGCCGGGCAAGGGGTTCAGCCCCAGCATTTT.

The count of this clone is one. The chain carries TRBV28 and TRBJ1-1, with D possibly TRBD1 on 5 matching bases. The CDR3 extends over 15 amino acids. The germline V gene has CDR1 MDHEN and CDR2 SYDVKM. V was cut by 5 bases and J by 4 bases, with 17 bases left in between. The CDR3 bases are TGTGCCAGCAGTCCTCCGTCAGGGATGAGCACTGAAGCTTTCTTT. Its protein product is CASSPPSGMSTEAFF. Filled out from reference TRBV28 and TRBJ1-1, the complete variable domain reads DVKVTQSSRYLVKRTGEKVFLECVQDMDHENMFWYRQDPGLGLRLIYFSYDVKMKEKGDIPEGYSVSREKKERFSLILESASTNQTSMYLCASSPPSGMSTEAFFGQGTRLTVV.

This clone was counted once. The V and J genes are TRBV7-9 and TRBJ2-7; no reliable D call. Germline V gene sequence: CDR1 SEHNR, CDR2 FQNEAQ (reference sequence). V was pared by 1 base and J by 6 bases, with 13 bases between. This CDR3 has 14 residues. The CDR3 bases are TGTGCCAGCAGCTTAGTACAGACCTCCAGCGAGCAGTACTTC. Its protein product is CASSLVQTSSEQYF.

The chain links TRBV21-1 to TRBJ1-5. TRBV21-1 is noted as a pseudogene. The CDR3 is 15 residues long. The CDR3 here is CASARSKPDNQPQHF. In DNA, the CDR3 is TGTGCCAGCGCAAGGAGCAAACCCGACAATCAGCCCCAGCATTTT.

In this sample, this clone turned up once. The chain couples TRBV15 to TRBJ1-6; D perhaps matches TRBD1 (6 bases). V lost 0 bases and J lost 7, with 13 bases in between. The CDR3 spans 16 residues. CDR1 and CDR2 (germline): LNHNV, YYDKDF (reference sequence). DNA for the CDR3: TGTGCCACCAGCAGAGAGTATCCGGGGGGCAATTCACCCCTCCACTTT. This codes for CATSREYPGGNSPLHF.

V gene TRBV18 combines with J gene TRBJ2-3; unclear D gene. CDR1 KGHSH and CDR2 LQKENI come from the germline V gene. This CDR3 has 14 residues. Trimming cost V 0 bases and J 6 bases, with 10 bases left between them. The CDR3 sequence is CASSPPPAWDTQYF. The CDR3, as DNA: TGTGCCAGCTCACCACCCCCAGCGTGGGATACGCAGTATTTT.

This clone was seen a single time. The chain joins TRBV10-1 to TRBJ2-1; 8 bases match TRBD2. The CDR3 has 16 residues. The J segment lost 9 bases and the V segment lost 2 bases, leaving 12 bases of the junction unmatched. CDR1 is WNHNN, CDR2 SYGVQD, per germline (reference sequence). CDR3 in amino acids: CASSEGLAGPDGEQFF. The CDR3 DNA reads as TGCGCCAGCAGTGAGGGGCTAGCGGGTCCAGACGGTGAGCAGTTCTTC.

This clone showed up just once. The CDR3 DNA is TGTGCCAGCAGCTCGAAGGACCTGGGGGCTAAAAAACTGTTTTTT. This translates into CASSSKDLGAKKLFF. The chain recombines TRBV11-1 with TRBJ1-4; perhaps TRBD1 as D (6 bases). CDR1 is SGHAT and CDR2 is FQDESV in the germline V gene (reference sequence). The CDR3 is 15 residues long. V was clipped by 4 bases and J by 9 bases, with 18 bases between them. The entire variable domain, with the rest obtained from reference TRBV11-1 and TRBJ1-4, is as follows: EAEVAQSPRYKITEKSQAVAFWCDPISGHATLYWYRQILGQGPELLVQFQDESVVDDSQLPKDRFSAERLKGVDSTLKIQPAELGDSAMYLCASSSKDLGAKKLFFGSGTQLSVL.

The gene calls are TRBV7-2 and TRBJ2-2; 9 bases match TRBD2. With V trimmed by 3 bases and J by 5 bases, 7 bases remained unmatched. Germline CDR1 is SGHTA and CDR2 is FQGNSA. This CDR3 is 16 amino acids long. CDR3 sequence reads: CASSLSGGPGTGELFF. CDR3 DNA: TGTGCCAGCAGCTTGAGCGGGGGGCCGGGGACCGGGGAGCTGTTTTTT.